These 26 T cell receptor beta chains share one sample of origin, sequenced in a study of T cells in Graves' hyperthyroidism and ophthalmopathy. TCR beta CDR3 region amplification was performed from RNA transcripts. When the TCR CDR3 underwent first-round RT-PCR, the HTBI primer set was used. TCRdb used MiXCR to reprocess the multiplex PCR reads, holding one entry per CDR3 protein. The repertoire holds 300,000 to 450,000 distinct CDR3 sequences, with roughly 25% as singletons. Sequenced input: blood. The receptors derive from a man aged 45-60 years with Graves' hyperthyroidism.

The count of this clonotype is one. Written as DNA, the CDR3 is TGTGCCAGCAGTTACTCGATAAATAGCAATCAGCCCCAGCATTTT. This gives the protein CASSYSINSNQPQHF. The J gene is TRBJ1-5, the V gene TRBV6-5; D is ambiguous. Germline lookup yields CDR1 MNHEY and CDR2 SVGAGI. The length of the CDR3 is 15 residues. Trimming left V 0 bases short and J 0 bases short, with 6 bases between.

The V gene is TRBV12-3 or TRBV12-4, the J gene TRBJ1-2, with 8 positions matching TRBD1. The CDR3 runs 16 residues. Losses at the gene ends were 5 bases for V and 5 bases for J; bases not matched to a gene: 13. This CDR3 is CASSDGQGVSLYGYTF. The CDR3 bases are TGTGCCAGCAGTGATGGACAGGGAGTTTCGCTTTATGGCTACACCTTC.

In its sample, this clonotype was seen a few times. One junction end disagrees with the germline gene, perhaps due to a read error. This chain links TRBV18 with TRBJ2-7; TRBD1 might be the D (6 bases). Looked up from germline, CDR1 is KGHSH and CDR2 is LQKENI. The CDR3 runs 12 residues. The CDR3 protein is CANSPGAYEQYF. In nucleotides, the CDR3 is TGTGCCAACTCACCAGGGGCCTACGAGCAGTACTTC.

J is TRBJ1-2 and V is TRBV19; D gene unclear. The V gene's germline CDR1 is LNHDA and CDR2 SQIVND (reference sequence). V gave up 4 bases and J gave up 8 bases, with 11 bases separating them. There are 12 residues in the CDR3. CDR3 sequence (DNA): TGTGCCAGTAGTACCGCGGAAGGAGGCTACACCTTC. Residues: CASSTAEGGYTF.

In its sample, this clonotype was seen a few times. The chain carries TRBV5-1 and TRBJ2-5, with 11 bases aligning to TRBD2. This CDR3 has 16 residues. The germline V gene encodes CDR1 SGHRS and CDR2 YFSETQ. J gave up 1 base and V 4 bases, and 6 bases lay outside the gene matches. This chain's CDR3 is CASSQRTSGFQETQYF. In nucleotides, the CDR3 is TGCGCCAGCAGCCAACGGACTAGCGGGTTCCAAGAGACCCAGTACTTC.

The rearrangement uses TRBV20-1 and TRBJ2-1; D gene uncertain. The germline V gene has CDR1 DFQATT and CDR2 SNEGSKA (reference sequence). V was clipped by 3 bases and J by 0 bases, with 15 bases between them. This CDR3 spans 16 amino acids. The CDR3 here is CSASLVGQSSYNEQFF. Written as DNA, the CDR3 is TGCAGTGCTAGTCTTGTTGGTCAGAGCTCCTACAATGAGCAGTTCTTC.

The gene calls are TRBV3-1 and TRBJ2-5, with no clear D. The CDR3 consists of 12 residues. V was shortened by 0 bases and J by 5 bases, with 4 bases between the two germline ends. In germline, CDR1 is LGHDT, CDR2 YNNKEL (reference sequence). CDR3 sequence (DNA): TGTGCCAGCAGCCAAGATCCCGAGACCCAGTACTTC. This codes for CASSQDPETQYF.

This clonotype turned up a few times. V is TRBV10-3 and J is TRBJ1-4, with TRBD1 matching 8 bases. Germline CDR1 ENHRY, CDR2 SYGVKD. The CDR3 is 16 residues long. The V gene end was trimmed by 2 bases and the J gene end by 3 bases; junction bases not matched to a gene: 5. CDR3 DNA sequence: TGTGCCATCAGTGAGACAGGGACAGGCCCTAATGAAAAACTGTTTTTT. Residues: CAISETGTGPNEKLFF.

This clonotype was counted only a few times. V gene TRBV29-1 combines with J gene TRBJ2-1; D is ambiguous. The CDR3 loop spans 13 amino acids. Germline V gene data show CDR1 as SQVTM and CDR2 as ANQGSEA. With 4 bases removed from V and 1 base from J, the gap between germline ends came to 8 bases. In DNA, the CDR3 is TGCAGCGTTGGAGCGAGTTCCTACAATGAGCAGTTCTTC. Its protein product is CSVGASSYNEQFF.

This chain links TRBV12-3 or TRBV12-4 with TRBJ1-2, with a possible D match to TRBD1 (6 bases). The germline V and J ends were trimmed by 2 bases and 8 bases, with 18 bases remaining between them. The CDR3 has 15 amino acids. CDR3: CASSLIGGRREGYTF. Written as DNA, the CDR3 is TGTGCCAGCAGTTTAATCGGGGGGCGAAGAGAAGGCTACACCTTC.

V gene TRBV18 combines with J gene TRBJ2-5; D not certain. Germline CDR1 is KGHSH and CDR2 is LQKENI. V shed 3 bases and J shed 4 bases, with 9 bases lying between them. CDR3 size: 13 residues. Written as DNA, the CDR3 is TGTGCCAGCTCACCGGGCCCCGGAGAGACCCAGTACTTC. This sequence encodes CASSPGPGETQYF.

The J gene is TRBJ1-4, the V gene TRBV5-1; D gene ambiguous. From germline, CDR1 is SGHRS and CDR2 YFSETQ. Trimming took 0 bases from V and 5 from J, leaving 5 bases between them. The CDR3 is made up of 13 amino acids. This CDR3 is CASSLGENEKLFF. Written as DNA, the CDR3 is TGCGCCAGCAGCTTGGGGGAGAATGAAAAACTGTTTTTT. Together with reference TRBV5-1 and TRBJ1-4, the CDR3 gives the full variable domain: KAGVTQTPRYLIKTRGQQVTLSCSPISGHRSVSWYQQTPGQGLQFLFEYFSETQRNKGNFPGRFSGRQFSNSRSEMNVSTLELGDSALYLCASSLGENEKLFFGSGTQLSVL.

The CDR3: CASSGATSNNEKLFF. The CDR3 DNA follows: TGTGCCAGCAGTGGGGCCACGTCAAACAATGAAAAACTGTTTTTT. The chain combines TRBV2 with TRBJ1-4; D unresolved. This CDR3 comprises 15 residues. Germline-derived CDR1 and CDR2 are SNHLY and FYNNEI. The V gene lost 4 bases and the J gene lost 5 bases, with 14 bases spanning the gap.

This clonotype was seen a handful of times. This chain links TRBV27 with TRBJ2-7, with TRBD1 as a possible D gene (5 bases). Germline assignment: CDR1 MNHEY and CDR2 SMNVEV (reference sequence). The CDR3 is 14 amino acids. V was trimmed by 0 bases and J by 7 bases, leaving 13 bases between them. The CDR3 nucleotides are TGTGCCAGCAGTTTATCGTTTGGGGCCGGGGAGCAGTACTTC. Encoded protein: CASSLSFGAGEQYF.

This clonotype was counted only a few times. The chain recombines TRBV12-5 with TRBJ2-7; 10 bases map to TRBD2. Germline loops: CDR1 LGHNT, CDR2 FRNRAP. The J segment lost 0 bases and the V segment lost 1 base, leaving 6 bases of the junction unmatched. The CDR3 extends over 17 amino acids. The CDR3 loop reads CASGLGLTSGASYEQYF. The CDR3 DNA is TGTGCTAGTGGTTTGGGTCTCACTAGCGGGGCCTCCTACGAGCAGTACTTC.

This clonotype was counted many times. J is TRBJ2-1 and V is TRBV7-8, with 9 positions matching TRBD2. The germline gives CDR1 SGHVS, CDR2 FQNEAQ. The V and J ends lost 5 bases and 4 bases, in that order; junction bases with no gene match: 6. The CDR3 consists of 15 residues. CDR3 sequence (DNA): TGTGCCAGCAGCAAGGGACTAGCTACATACAATGAGCAGTTCTTC. Translated, it gives CASSKGLATYNEQFF. The full variable domain, with the rest looked up from reference TRBV7-8 and TRBJ2-1, is GAGVSQSPRYKVAKRGQDVALRCDPISGHVSLFWYQQALGQGPEFLTYFQNEAQLDKSGLPSDRFFAERPEGSVSTLKIQRTQQEDSAVYLCASSKGLATYNEQFFGPGTRLTVL.

This sequence joins TRBV7-3 and TRBJ2-2; 7 nucleotides match TRBD2. Unmatched junction bases numbered 11, after V lost 8 bases and J lost 5 bases. Per the germline V gene, CDR1 is SGHTA and CDR2 is FQGTGA. The CDR3 length is 15 residues. The CDR3 loop reads CASQGGSGVTGELFF. The CDR3 nucleotides read TGTGCCAGCCAGGGCGGGAGCGGAGTTACCGGGGAGCTGTTTTTT. Based on the CDR3 plus reference TRBV7-3 and TRBJ2-2, the full variable domain is GAGVSQTPSNKVTEKGKYVELRCDPISGHTALYWYRQSLGQGPEFLIYFQGTGAADDSGLPNDRFFAVRPEGSVSTLKIQRTERGDSAVYLCASQGGSGVTGELFFGEGSRLTVL.

The V and J genes are TRBV6-2 or TRBV6-3 and TRBJ2-2; the match to TRBD2 covers 9 bases. This CDR3 region has 19 residues. The J segment lost 4 bases and the V segment lost 5 bases, leaving 17 bases of the junction unmatched. From germline, CDR1 is MNHEY and CDR2 SVGEGT. CDR3 DNA: TGTGCCAGCAGTCTCTCGCGAGCGGGAGGAATAGGAAGCACCGGGGAGCTGTTTTTT. Protein product: CASSLSRAGGIGSTGELFF.

This clonotype has just a few counts. J is TRBJ2-7 and V is TRBV7-6; 10 bases line up with TRBD2. J was trimmed by 3 bases and V by 4 bases; bases with no gene match: 9. CDR1 and CDR2 from the germline V gene are SGHVS and FNYEAQ. The CDR3 is 16 amino acids. The DNA for the CDR3 is TGTGCCAGCAGCTCCATTAGCGGGGGGTACGACTACGAGCAGTACTTC. Protein product: CASSSISGGYDYEQYF.

This clonotype was seen ten or more times. The rearrangement joins TRBV6-1 to TRBJ2-1, with TRBD2 matching over 11 bases. CDR3 length equals 15 residues. The germline V gene encodes CDR1 MNHNS and CDR2 SASEGT. The junction had 11 bases not matched to a gene; V was cut back by 6 bases and J by 10 bases. The CDR3 sequence is CASRPTSGSIGEQFF. In nucleotides, the CDR3 is TGTGCCAGCAGACCTACTAGCGGGAGTATCGGGGAGCAGTTCTTC.

This clonotype was seen more than once but under ten times. The rearrangement links TRBV9 to TRBJ2-3; the D gene is possibly TRBD1 (5 bases). The germline V gene encodes CDR1 SGDLS and CDR2 YYNGEE. Trimming cost V 0 bases and J 5 bases, with 13 bases left between them. The CDR3 spans 15 residues. The CDR3 region is CASSVGQTSGDTQYF. CDR3 coding DNA: TGTGCCAGCAGCGTAGGACAGACCTCCGGAGATACGCAGTATTTT. The full variable domain, its missing parts supplied by reference TRBV9 and TRBJ2-3, is DSGVTQTPKHLITATGQRVTLRCSPRSGDLSVYWYQQSLDQGLQFLIQYYNGEERAKGNILERFSAQQFPDLHSELNLSSLELGDSALYFCASSVGQTSGDTQYFGPGTRLTVL.

The chain is built from TRBV9 and TRBJ2-3, with D unclear. CDR1 and CDR2 (germline): SGDLS, YYNGEE. This CDR3 contains 14 residues. V lost 4 bases, J lost 2 bases, and 11 bases lay in between. In DNA, the CDR3 is TGTGCCAGCAGCCCCACCGCTTTCACAGATACGCAGTATTTT. The encoded protein is CASSPTAFTDTQYF. Full variable domain (missing parts from reference TRBV9 and TRBJ2-3): DSGVTQTPKHLITATGQRVTLRCSPRSGDLSVYWYQQSLDQGLQFLIQYYNGEERAKGNILERFSAQQFPDLHSELNLSSLELGDSALYFCASSPTAFTDTQYFGPGTRLTVL.

The CDR3 nucleotides are TGCGCCAGCAGCTTGGTGGGCAACTACAATGAGCAGTTCTTC. Protein product: CASSLVGNYNEQFF. The chain carries TRBV5-1 and TRBJ2-1; D is unclear. Germline V lookup: CDR1 SGHRS, CDR2 YFSETQ. V dropped 0 bases and J dropped 3 bases, with 7 bases sitting between them. This CDR3 has 14 residues.

As for this clonotype: It may be a read error: a sequence one base away is much more abundant. The V gene is TRBV20-1, the J gene TRBJ2-7, with D perhaps TRBD2 (5 bases). Germline V gene data show CDR1 as DFQATT and CDR2 as SNEGSKA (reference sequence). This CDR3 comprises 13 residues. Trimming took 4 bases from V and 0 from J, leaving 10 bases between them. The CDR3 sequence is CSATGGSSYEQYF. The CDR3 DNA reads TGCAGTGCTACTGGTGGGAGCTCCTACGAGCAGTACTTC.

This chain joins TRBV6-2 or TRBV6-3 and TRBJ1-2; 8 bases line up with TRBD1. V was pared by 6 bases and J by 4 bases, with 4 bases of the junction left unmatched. The CDR3 is 13 amino acids. Germline CDR1 and CDR2: MNHEY and SVGEGT. CDR3 in amino acids: CASRQGAFYGYTF. The CDR3 DNA is TGTGCCAGCAGGCAGGGGGCTTTCTATGGCTACACCTTC.

The chain combines TRBV3-1 with TRBJ2-1; no reliable D call. This CDR3 has 16 residues. Germline CDR1 reads LGHDT; CDR2 reads YNNKEL (reference sequence). The germline V and J ends were trimmed by 1 base and 10 bases, with 20 bases remaining between them. The CDR3 DNA sequence: TGTGCCAGCAGCCAAGGTCAACTACCACCCGATCGAGAGCAGTTCTTC. Amino acids: CASSQGQLPPDREQFF.